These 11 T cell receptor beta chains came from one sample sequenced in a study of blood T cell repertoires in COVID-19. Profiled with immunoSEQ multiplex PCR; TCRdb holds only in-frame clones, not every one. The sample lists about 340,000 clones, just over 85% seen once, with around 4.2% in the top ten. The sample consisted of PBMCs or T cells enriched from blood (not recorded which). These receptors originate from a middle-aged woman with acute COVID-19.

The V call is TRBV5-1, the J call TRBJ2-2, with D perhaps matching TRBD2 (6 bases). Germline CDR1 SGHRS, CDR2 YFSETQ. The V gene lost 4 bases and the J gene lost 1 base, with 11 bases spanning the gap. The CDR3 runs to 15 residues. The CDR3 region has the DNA TGCGCCAGCAGCCGGGGGTCAGGGAACACCGGGGAGCTGTTTTTT. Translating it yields CASSRGSGNTGELFF.

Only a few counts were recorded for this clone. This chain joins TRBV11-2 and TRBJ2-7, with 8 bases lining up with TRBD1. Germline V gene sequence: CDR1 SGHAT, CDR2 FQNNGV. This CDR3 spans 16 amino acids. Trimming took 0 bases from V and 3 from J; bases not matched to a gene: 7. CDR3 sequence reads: CASSLESGQGYYEQYF. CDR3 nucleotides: TGTGCCAGCAGCTTAGAGAGTGGACAGGGTTACTACGAGCAGTACTTC.

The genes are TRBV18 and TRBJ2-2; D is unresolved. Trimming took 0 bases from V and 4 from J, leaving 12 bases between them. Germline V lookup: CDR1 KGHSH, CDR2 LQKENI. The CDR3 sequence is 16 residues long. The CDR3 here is CASSPPGLLATGELFF. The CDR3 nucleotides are TGTGCCAGCTCACCACCGGGCCTGCTTGCCACCGGGGAGCTGTTTTTT.

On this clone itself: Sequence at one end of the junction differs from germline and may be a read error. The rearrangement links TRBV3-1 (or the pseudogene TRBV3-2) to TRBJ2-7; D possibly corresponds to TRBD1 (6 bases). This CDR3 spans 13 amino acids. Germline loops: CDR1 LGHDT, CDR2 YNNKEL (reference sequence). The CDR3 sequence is CASRQDRDYEQYF. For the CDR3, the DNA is TGTGCCAGCCGCCAGGACAGAGACTACGAGCAGTACTTC.

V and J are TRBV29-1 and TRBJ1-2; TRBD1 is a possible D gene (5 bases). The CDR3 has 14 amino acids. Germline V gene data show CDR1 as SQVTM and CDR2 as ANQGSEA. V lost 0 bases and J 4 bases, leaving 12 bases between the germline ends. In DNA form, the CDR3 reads TGCAGCGTTGAAGACCCAGGGTCGGGCTATGGCTACACCTTC. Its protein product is CSVEDPGSGYGYTF. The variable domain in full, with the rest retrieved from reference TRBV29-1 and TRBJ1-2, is SAVISQKPSRDICQRGTSLTIQCQVDSQVTMMFWYRQQPGQSLTLIATANQGSEATYESGFVIDKFPISRPNLTFSTLTVSNMSPEDSSIYLCSVEDPGSGYGYTFGSGTRLTVV.

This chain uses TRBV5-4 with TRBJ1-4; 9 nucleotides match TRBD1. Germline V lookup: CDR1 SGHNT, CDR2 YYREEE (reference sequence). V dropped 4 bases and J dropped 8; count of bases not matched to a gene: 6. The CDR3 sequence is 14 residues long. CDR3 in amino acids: CASSPTGGGEKLFF. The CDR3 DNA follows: TGTGCCAGCAGCCCGACAGGGGGAGGCGAAAAACTGTTTTTT.

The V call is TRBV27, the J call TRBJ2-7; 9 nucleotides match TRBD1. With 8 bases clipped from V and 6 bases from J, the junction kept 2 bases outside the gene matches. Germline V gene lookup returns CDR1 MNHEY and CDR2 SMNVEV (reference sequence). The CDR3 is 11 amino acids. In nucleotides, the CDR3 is TGTGCCAGCGGGGACAGGGCCGAGCAGTACTTC. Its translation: CASGDRAEQYF.

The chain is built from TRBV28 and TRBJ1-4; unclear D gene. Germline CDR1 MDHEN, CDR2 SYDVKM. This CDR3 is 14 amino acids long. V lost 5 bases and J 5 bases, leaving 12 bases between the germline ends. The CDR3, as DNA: TGTGCCAGCAGTCTCCTAACCGAAAATGAAAAACTGTTTTTT. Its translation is CASSLLTENEKLFF.

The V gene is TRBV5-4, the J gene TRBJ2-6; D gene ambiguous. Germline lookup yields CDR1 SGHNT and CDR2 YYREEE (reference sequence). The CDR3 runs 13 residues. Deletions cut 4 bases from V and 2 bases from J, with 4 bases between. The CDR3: CASSAAGANVLTF. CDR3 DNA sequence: TGTGCCAGCAGCGCGGCTGGGGCCAACGTCCTGACTTTC. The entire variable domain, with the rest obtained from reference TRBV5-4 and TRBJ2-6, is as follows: ETGVTQSPTHLIKTRGQQVTLRCSSQSGHNTVSWYQQALGQGPQFIFQYYREEENGRGNFPPRFSGLQFPNYSSELNVNALELDDSALYLCASSAAGANVLTFGAGSRLTVL.

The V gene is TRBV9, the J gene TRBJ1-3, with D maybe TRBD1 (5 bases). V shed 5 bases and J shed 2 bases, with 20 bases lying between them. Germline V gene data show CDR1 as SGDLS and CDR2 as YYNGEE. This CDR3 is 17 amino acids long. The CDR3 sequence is CASSLTSQEFTGNTIYF. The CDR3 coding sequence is TGTGCCAGCAGTTTAACTTCACAGGAGTTCACTGGAAACACCATATATTTT.

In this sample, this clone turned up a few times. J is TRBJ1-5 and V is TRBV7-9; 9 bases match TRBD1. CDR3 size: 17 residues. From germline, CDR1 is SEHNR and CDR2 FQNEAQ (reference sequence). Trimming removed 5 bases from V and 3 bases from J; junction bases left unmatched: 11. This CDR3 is CASSLFLGTGPNQPQHF. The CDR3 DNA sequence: TGTGCCAGCAGCCTTTTCCTGGGGACAGGGCCCAATCAGCCCCAGCATTTT.